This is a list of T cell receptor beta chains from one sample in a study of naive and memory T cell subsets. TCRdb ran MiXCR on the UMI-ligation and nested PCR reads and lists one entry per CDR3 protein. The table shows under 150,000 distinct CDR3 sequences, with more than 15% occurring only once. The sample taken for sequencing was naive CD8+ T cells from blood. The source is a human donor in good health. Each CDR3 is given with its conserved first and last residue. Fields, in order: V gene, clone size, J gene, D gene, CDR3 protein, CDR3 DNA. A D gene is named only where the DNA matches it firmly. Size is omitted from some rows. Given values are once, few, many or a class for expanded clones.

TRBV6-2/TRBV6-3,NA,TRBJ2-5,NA,CASSYSVGSPSGETQYF,TGTGCCAGCAGTTACTCTGTCGGGAGCCCATCGGGCGAGACCCAGTACTTC
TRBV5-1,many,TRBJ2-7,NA,CASSWGDEQYF,TGCGCCAGCAGCTGGGGGGATGAGCAGTACTTC
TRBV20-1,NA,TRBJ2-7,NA,CSARDVSNHESSYEQYF,TGCAGTGCTAGAGATGTTAGCAATCACGAGAGCTCCTACGAGCAGTACTTC
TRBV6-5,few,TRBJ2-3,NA,CASSYTGTGPTDTQYF,TGTGCCAGCAGTTACACCGGAACGGGCCCCACAGATACGCAGTATTTT
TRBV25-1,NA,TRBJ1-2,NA,CASSGTGMNYGYTF,TGTGCCAGCAGTGGCACAGGGATGAACTATGGCTACACCTTC
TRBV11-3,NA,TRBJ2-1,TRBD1,CASSLGGGLNPNEQFF,TGTGCCAGCAGCTTAGGAGGGGGCCTTAACCCCAATGAGCAGTTCTTC
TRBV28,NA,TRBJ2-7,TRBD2,CATTTPGLAGGHSYEQYF,TGTGCCACAACTACACCGGGACTAGCGGGAGGCCACTCCTACGAGCAGTACTTC
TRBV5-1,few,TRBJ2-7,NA,CASSPDQAAYEQYF,TGCGCCAGCAGCCCGGACCAAGCCGCCTACGAGCAGTACTTC
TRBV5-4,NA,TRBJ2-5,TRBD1,CASSPENRGETQYF,TGTGCCAGCAGCCCAGAAAACAGGGGGGAGACCCAGTACTTC
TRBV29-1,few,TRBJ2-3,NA,CSVPRGKTDTQYF,TGCAGCGTTCCCAGAGGGAAGACAGATACGCAGTATTTT
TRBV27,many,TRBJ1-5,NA,CASSLSMQANQPQHF,TGTGCCAGCAGTTTATCGATGCAGGCTAATCAGCCCCAGCATTTT
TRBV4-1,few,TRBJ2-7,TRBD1,CASSQLTGGVYEQYF,TGCGCCAGCAGCCAGCTGACAGGGGGCGTGTACGAGCAGTACTTC
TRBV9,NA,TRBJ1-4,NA,CASSAHPREGNEKLFF,TGTGCCAGCAGCGCGCACCCCAGGGAGGGTAATGAAAAACTGTTTTTT
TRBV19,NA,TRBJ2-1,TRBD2,CATSPGLASDEQFF,TGTGCCACCTCTCCGGGACTAGCGAGCGATGAGCAGTTCTTC
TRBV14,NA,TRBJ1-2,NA,CASSQDELAYGYTF,TGTGCCAGCAGCCAAGATGAACTGGCCTATGGCTACACCTTC
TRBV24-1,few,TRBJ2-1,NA,CATSDRRGSYNEQFF,TGTGCCACCAGTGATAGACGGGGCTCCTACAATGAGCAGTTCTTC
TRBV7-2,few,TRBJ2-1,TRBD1,CASSFYRGSYNEQFF,TGTGCCAGCAGCTTCTACAGGGGCTCCTACAATGAGCAGTTCTTC
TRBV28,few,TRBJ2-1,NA,CASNLSGYNEQFF,TGTGCCAGCAATCTCAGTGGGTACAATGAGCAGTTCTTC
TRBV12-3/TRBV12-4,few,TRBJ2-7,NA,CASTGTTYEQYF,TGTGCCAGCACTGGGACCACCTACGAGCAGTACTTC
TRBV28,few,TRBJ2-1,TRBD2,CASSFFPSTSGLNEQFF,TGTGCCAGCAGTTTTTTCCCCTCGACTAGCGGGCTCAATGAGCAGTTCTTC
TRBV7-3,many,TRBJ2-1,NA,CASSVSYNEQFF,TGTGCCAGCAGCGTGAGTTACAATGAGCAGTTCTTC
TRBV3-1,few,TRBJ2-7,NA,CASSQGTSYEQYF,TGTGCCAGCAGCCAAGGGACATCCTACGAGCAGTACTTC
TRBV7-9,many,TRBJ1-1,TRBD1,CASSGTGNIMNTEAFF,TGTGCCAGCAGCGGGACAGGGAACATTATGAACACTGAAGCTTTCTTT
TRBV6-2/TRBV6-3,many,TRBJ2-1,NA,CASSSTFTGLNEQFF,TGTGCCAGCAGTTCCACCTTTACGGGATTAAATGAGCAGTTCTTC
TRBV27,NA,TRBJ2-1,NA,CASSPPSNEQFF,TGTGCCAGCAGTCCCCCTTCCAATGAGCAGTTCTTC
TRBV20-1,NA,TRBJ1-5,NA,CSAREPNSNQPQHF,TGCAGTGCTAGAGAGCCCAATAGCAATCAGCCCCAGCATTTT